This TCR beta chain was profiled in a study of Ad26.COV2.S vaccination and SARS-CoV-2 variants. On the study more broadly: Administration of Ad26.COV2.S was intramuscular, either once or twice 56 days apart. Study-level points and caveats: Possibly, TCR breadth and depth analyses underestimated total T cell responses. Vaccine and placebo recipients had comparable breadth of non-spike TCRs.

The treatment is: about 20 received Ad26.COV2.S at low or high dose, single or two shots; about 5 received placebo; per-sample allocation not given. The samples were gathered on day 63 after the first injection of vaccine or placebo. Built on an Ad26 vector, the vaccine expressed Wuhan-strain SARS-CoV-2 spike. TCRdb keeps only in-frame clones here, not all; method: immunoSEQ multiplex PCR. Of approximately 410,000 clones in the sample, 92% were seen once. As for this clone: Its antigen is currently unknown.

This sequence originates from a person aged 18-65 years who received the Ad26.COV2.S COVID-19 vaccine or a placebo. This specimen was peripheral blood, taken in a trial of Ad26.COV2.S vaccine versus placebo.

The CDR3 region has the DNA TGTGCCAGCAGCTTAGATTCCGGCGTCGGACAGTACTTC. Its protein is CASSLDSGVGQYF. The rearrangement links TRBV7-9 to TRBJ2-7; D is uncertain. Germline CDR1 and CDR2: SEHNR and FQNEAQ (reference sequence). There are 13 residues in the CDR3. Trimming removed 1 base from V and 10 bases from J, with 14 bases in between.